The sequence of this T cell receptor beta chain was determined in a study of regulatory T cells in long-lasting Graves disease (dated by TCRdb to the early 2020s). With regard to the full study: Persistent Graves' disease was defined as persistently positive TSH receptor autoantibodies together with antithyroid drug treatment for over 5 years. Persistent Graves' disease patients were compared with newly diagnosed Graves' disease patients by peripheral blood TCR sequencing and RNA sequencing. The study took place in China and was registered as a clinical trial. A total of about 33 samples underwent TCR sequencing, from about 13 patients with persistent Graves' disease and roughly 20 patients with newly diagnosed Graves' disease. On average, persistent Graves' disease patients in the clinical cohort had been on antithyroid drugs for about 10.3 years.

The library was produced with multiplex PCR. Sequenced on an Illumina HiSeq 4000. To build TCR beta libraries, CDR3 regions were amplified by Arm-PCR using iRepertoire HTBI primers. PCR products were gel purified before sequencing. The published analysis was carried out like this. Gene usage analysis of CDR3 amino acid clonotypes relied on the roughly 58 TRBV and around 13 TRBJ segments identified across samples. COPE and FqMerger were used to merge the filtered high-quality paired reads into contigs. BLAST was used to align contigs to IMGT TRBV, TRBD and TRBJ reference genes, with CDR3 defined following IMGT. Any clonotype with a frequency above 0.1% was counted as a highly expanded clone. Repertoire diversity was measured by Shannon entropy, and V-J evenness by the Gini coefficient. Public clonotypes were defined as clonotypes shared by more than one individual. The public reads were run again by TCRdb, first through fastp at Q25 and then through MiXCR, and only productive beta chains were kept. Rows are combined by CDR3 protein, so each entry shows the most common genes and DNA. The V and J calls come from TCRdb's annotation, not from the publication. For this sample the table gives a few hundred thousand distinct CDR3 sequences, of which 20% to 25% were detected only once. Around 7% of the sample goes to the ten largest clones.

Results the study describes overall, beyond this receptor: Peripheral blood alone was examined, since thyroid tissue, which constituted the primary lesion, could not be accessed. A larger number of public clonotypes was shared among persistent patients (under 3,000) than among newly diagnosed patients (approximately 930). The authors acknowledged the small sample size as a limitation that may reduce accuracy. Compared with newly diagnosed patients, patients with persistent Graves' disease had lower TCR Shannon entropy and fewer highly expanded clones, which suggests clonal expansion. Only the TCR beta chain was sequenced and analyzed.

This sample's time point label indicates: persistent/refractory GD, antithyroid drugs over 5 years with positive TRAb. RNA was extracted from PBMCs in TRIzol for both TCR sequencing and RNA sequencing. Graves' disease was diagnosed according to American Thyroid Association guidelines. Patients for the study were recruited at an endocrinology department in Xi'an, China. From each patient, 7.5 to 9.5 milliliters of peripheral blood was collected into an EDTA anticoagulant tube. Ficoll Paque Plus density gradient separation was used to isolate PBMCs, and no additional T cell sorting was done. An Agilent 2100 Bioanalyzer and agarose gel were used to assess RNA quality, and a NanoDrop 2000 was used to measure RNA concentration. Notes on this clonotype: No cognate antigen has been identified for it. Base-call qualities are not available, and no considerably larger clone is one nucleotide away.

The receptor's source is a female donor with Graves disease. Sequencing was performed on peripheral blood mononuclear cells (PBMCs), taken when the disease was refractory, from a patient treated with antithyroid drugs.

The bases read TGCAGCGCCGCTCATGGGACAGGGGATCAGCCCCAGCATTTT. Its coded protein is CSAAHGTGDQPQHF. The rearranged chain carries TRBV29-1 and TRBJ1-5; TRBD1 agrees with 10 junctional bases. Including cysteine and phenylalanine, the CDR3 has 14 amino acids. Only the CDR3 DNA is retained, 42 bases long and in frame from the first base. Trimming takes 7 bases off V and 5 bases off J; junction bases not matched to a gene: 8. Via the germline V gene, CDR1 is SQVTM and CDR2 ANQGSEA.